Listed below are T cell receptor beta chains from one sample, sequenced in a study of cytomegalovirus exposure and HLA in healthy donors. Sequencing used immunoSEQ multiplex PCR; TCRdb keeps in-frame clones, though not all of them. Found here are 300,000 to 450,000 clones, 70% to 90% of them singletons; the top ten hold 0.8% to 0.85%. The sample consisted of PBMCs. These receptors were obtained from a woman younger than 30 in good health and CMV-seronegative. Each CDR3 is given with its conserved first and last residue. The D gene is left open where the match is weak. The listing skips clone size in some rows; elsewhere it reads once, few, many or a size class.

v_call	clone_size	d_call	j_call	cdr3_nt	cdr3_aa
TRBV19	.	.	TRBJ2-6	TGTGCCAGTAAGGCGGCGGGCTCTGGGGCCAACGTCCTGACTTTC	CASKAAGSGANVLTF
TRBV4-2	.	.	TRBJ1-1	TGTGCCAGCAGTCTCGAGGGCGCCTTTGAAGCTTTCTTT	CASSLEGAFEAFF
TRBV5-6	.	TRBD1	TRBJ1-2	TGTGCCAGTACAACACTCGGACAGGAGCGCTCTAACTATGGCTACACCTTC	CASTTLGQERSNYGYTF
TRBV7-9	.	.	TRBJ1-1	TGTGCCAGCAGCTTAGCTGGAGGTGAAGCTTTCTTT	CASSLAGGEAFF
TRBV4-2	.	.	TRBJ1-5	TGTGCCAGCAGCCAAGGACAGGCCAATCAGCCCCAGCATTTT	CASSQGQANQPQHF
TRBV7-9	.	.	TRBJ1-1	TGTGCCAGCAGCTTAGTAGCGAGCACTGAAGCTTTCTTT	CASSLVASTEAFF
TRBV28	.	.	TRBJ2-1	TGTGCCAGCAGTTTAAGGGCTAGCTCGTTGGATGAGCAGTTCTTC	CASSLRASSLDEQFF
TRBV5-1	.	.	TRBJ1-3	TGCGCCAGCAGACTTTCGACAGATCCCTCTGGAAACACCATATATTTT	CASRLSTDPSGNTIYF
TRBV7-9	few	TRBD1	TRBJ1-5	TGTGCCAGCTCGGACAGGGGAAACAATCAGCCCCAGCATTTT	CASSDRGNNQPQHF
TRBV28	once	.	TRBJ1-1	TGTGCCAGCAGTTTCGTACAACAAGCTTTCTTT	CASSFVQQAFF
TRBV7-9	.	.	TRBJ1-4	TGTGCCACCCCGGTCCTAGGTTCGGAGGGTGAAAAACTGTTTTTT	CATPVLGSEGEKLFF
TRBV2	.	TRBD1	TRBJ2-1	TGTGCCAGCAGTGAGGGACAGGGGGCCTACAATGAGCAGTTCTTC	CASSEGQGAYNEQFF
TRBV28	.	.	TRBJ2-1	TGTGCCAGCAGTTCGGTGGGAGTGGCCCATGAGCAGTTCTTC	CASSSVGVAHEQFF
TRBV5-1	.	TRBD1	TRBJ1-1	TGCGCCAGCAGCTTGGGACAGGGGTCTGAAGCTTTCTTT	CASSLGQGSEAFF
TRBV5-4	.	TRBD2	TRBJ2-3	TGTGCCAGCAGCTGGACTAGCGGCGCCACAGATACGCAGTATTTT	CASSWTSGATDTQYF
TRBV5-1	few	TRBD2	TRBJ2-1	TGCGCCAGCAGCCCAGTGGGTACTAGCGGGGGGGCCGATGAGCAGTTCTTC	CASSPVGTSGGADEQFF